This is a list of T cell receptor beta chains from one sample in a study of control samples from healthy donors and cancer patients. The table came from immunoSEQ multiplex PCR; TCRdb's copy has only in-frame clones and leaves some out. Counted here are around 130,000 clones, 89% occurring once; the ten biggest clones make up 40%. Sequenced sample: blood. The receptors originated from a man aged 50 to 60 in good health. Both conserved end residues are part of each CDR3. D genes are given only for firm matches. Rows may omit the clone size; those that give it use once, few, many or a size class.

V: TRBV5-1
J: TRBJ1-1
size: NA
D: NA
DNA: TGCGCCAGCAGCTCCGAGACCGGCACTGAAGCTTTCTTT
CDR3: CASSSETGTEAFF

V: TRBV9
J: TRBJ1-3
size: NA
D: TRBD1
DNA: TGTGCCAGCAGCGTCCCAGGGGACGACAGGGGAGGGTCTGGAAACACCATATATTTT
CDR3: CASSVPGDDRGGSGNTIYF

V: TRBV4-1
J: TRBJ2-2
size: NA
D: TRBD1
DNA: TGCGCCAGCAGCCATCCCCCGGGACAGGGGGCGCCCACCGGGGAGCTGTTTTTT
CDR3: CASSHPPGQGAPTGELFF

V: TRBV11-2
J: TRBJ1-2
size: once
D: TRBD1
DNA: TGTGCCAGCAGCAGTACCCGGGACAGGGGGTTGGCGAACTATGGCTACACCTTC
CDR3: CASSSTRDRGLANYGYTF

V: TRBV6-4
J: TRBJ2-7
size: NA
D: TRBD1
DNA: TGTGCCACCCAGGGACAGGGCAACCACGAGCAGTACTTC
CDR3: CATQGQGNHEQYF

V: TRBV30
J: TRBJ2-1
size: NA
D: NA
DNA: TGTGCCTGGAGAACCTACGGGAGAGGCTCCTACAATGAGCAGTTCTTC
CDR3: CAWRTYGRGSYNEQFF

V: TRBV5-1
J: TRBJ2-5
size: NA
D: TRBD1
DNA: TGCGCCAGCAGCTCGGGACAGGCCCAAGAGACCCAGTACTTC
CDR3: CASSSGQAQETQYF

V: TRBV18
J: TRBJ2-7
size: NA
D: TRBD1
DNA: TGTGCCAGCTCAGCCGACAGGGCTTACGAGCAGTACTTC
CDR3: CASSADRAYEQYF

V: TRBV11-2
J: TRBJ2-2
size: NA
D: NA
DNA: TGTGCCAGCAGCTTAGGAAGGATACAGTTCTACACCGGGGAGCTGTTTTTT
CDR3: CASSLGRIQFYTGELFF

V: TRBV30
J: TRBJ2-2
size: NA
D: TRBD2
DNA: TGTGCCTGGGGGGCCCAACTAGCGACCGGGGAGCTGTTTTTT
CDR3: CAWGAQLATGELFF

V: TRBV15
J: TRBJ1-2
size: NA
D: NA
DNA: TGTGCCACCAGCAGAAGCAGGGGAGCTAACTATGGCTACACCTTC
CDR3: CATSRSRGANYGYTF

V: TRBV12-3/TRBV12-4
J: TRBJ1-1
size: once
D: NA
DNA: TGTGCCAGCAGTTTATGGTCGACTGAAGCTTTCTTT
CDR3: CASSLWSTEAFF

V: TRBV5-1
J: TRBJ2-1
size: NA
D: TRBD1
DNA: TGCGCCAGCAGCTTGACCGGGACAGGGTCCTACAATGAGCAGTTCTTC
CDR3: CASSLTGTGSYNEQFF

V: TRBV7-2
J: TRBJ1-2
size: NA
D: TRBD1
DNA: TGTGCCAGCAGCTTCGACAGGGAAGACTATGGCTACACCTTC
CDR3: CASSFDREDYGYTF

V: TRBV20-1
J: TRBJ1-5
size: NA
D: NA
DNA: TGCAGTGCTAGTGGGCAGGGGTTGATTCCCCAGCATTTT
CDR3: CSASGQGLIPQHF

V: TRBV6-2/TRBV6-3
J: TRBJ2-1
size: once
D: NA
DNA: TGTGCCAGCAGTTTACTCATTTCGGGGACATACAATGAGCAGTTCTTC
CDR3: CASSLLISGTYNEQFF

V: TRBV6-4
J: TRBJ1-2
size: NA
D: NA
DNA: TGTGCCAGCAGCATTACCGGGACAATGGATGGCTACACCTTC
CDR3: CASSITGTMDGYTF

V: TRBV5-1
J: TRBJ1-1
size: few
D: NA
DNA: TGCGCCAGCAGCCAGACCGAGGGGACTGAAGCTTTCTTT
CDR3: CASSQTEGTEAFF

V: TRBV11-2
J: TRBJ2-5
size: NA
D: NA
DNA: TGTGCCAGCAGCTTAGTTTGGGGCGCCCAAGAGACCCAGTACTTC
CDR3: CASSLVWGAQETQYF

V: TRBV6-5
J: TRBJ2-2
size: NA
D: NA
DNA: TGTGCCAGCTTAGGGGCCGGGGAGCTGTTTTTT
CDR3: CASLGAGELFF

V: TRBV6-2/TRBV6-3
J: TRBJ2-2
size: once
D: NA
DNA: TGTGCCAGCAGTTGGGGACAAAACACCGGGGAGCTGTTTTTT
CDR3: CASSWGQNTGELFF

V: TRBV10-3
J: TRBJ2-1
size: NA
D: TRBD1
DNA: TGTGCCACGGCACCGGACAGGGTGTCCTACAATGAGCAGTTCTTC
CDR3: CATAPDRVSYNEQFF

V: TRBV2
J: TRBJ1-2
size: NA
D: NA
DNA: TGTGCCAGCCCTTACAGCAACTATGGCTACACCTTC
CDR3: CASPYSNYGYTF